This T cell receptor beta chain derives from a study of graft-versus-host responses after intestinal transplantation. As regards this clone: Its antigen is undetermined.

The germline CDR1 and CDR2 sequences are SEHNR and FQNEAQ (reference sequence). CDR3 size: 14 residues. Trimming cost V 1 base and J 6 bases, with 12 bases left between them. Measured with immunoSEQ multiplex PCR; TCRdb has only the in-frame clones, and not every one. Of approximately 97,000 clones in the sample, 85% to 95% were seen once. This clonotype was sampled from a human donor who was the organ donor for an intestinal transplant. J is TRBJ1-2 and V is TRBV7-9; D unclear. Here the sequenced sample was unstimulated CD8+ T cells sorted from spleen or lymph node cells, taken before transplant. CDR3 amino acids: CASSLVGAGNGYTF. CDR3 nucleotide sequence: TGTGCCAGCAGCTTAGTAGGAGCGGGAAATGGCTACACCTTC.